The rows below give T cell receptor beta chains drawn from one sample of a study of T cells in Graves' hyperthyroidism and ophthalmopathy. TCRdb reprocessed the multiplex PCR reads with MiXCR, giving one entry per CDR3 protein. Seen here are roughly 200,000 distinct CDR3 sequences, around 17% observed once, and the top ten hold around two fifths. Sequencing was performed on blood. Every receptor here comes from a man between 40 and 49 years old with Graves' hyperthyroidism. CDR3s include the opening cysteine and the closing phenylalanine or tryptophan. The D gene is left open where the match is weak. Not all rows give a size; the values are once, few, many and, for expanded clones, a class.

17,few,TRBV5-5,TRBJ2-6,-,CASSLVGGAEGANVLTF,TGTGCCAGCAGCTTAGTCGGCGGGGCTGAAGGGGCCAACGTCCTGACTTTC
15,many,TRBV6-1,TRBJ2-1,-,CASRITGAEGNEQFF,TGTGCCAGCCGGATCACAGGGGCGGAGGGCAATGAGCAGTTCTTC
13,many,TRBV27,TRBJ2-7,-,CASSFSQPYEQYF,TGTGCCAGCAGTTTCTCCCAGCCCTACGAGCAGTACTTC
14,many,TRBV20-1,TRBJ1-3,TRBD1,CSANQGAYGNTIYF,TGCAGTGCTAATCAGGGGGCATATGGAAACACCATATATTTT
14,-,TRBV7-3,TRBJ1-2,-,CASRDTRRAGGYTF,TGTGCCAGCAGGGACACGCGCAGGGCCGGCGGCTACACCTTC
16,many,TRBV11-3,TRBJ2-3,TRBD2,CASSARAGGLTDTQYF,TGTGCCAGCAGCGCTAGGGCGGGGGGGCTGACAGATACGCAGTATTTT
12,many,TRBV5-6,TRBJ1-2,-,CASSTGTYGYTF,TGTGCCAGCAGCACCGGGACCTATGGCTACACCTTC
14,many,TRBV6-1,TRBJ2-7,TRBD1,CASSLRTGSYEQYF,TGTGCCAGCAGTCTCCGGACAGGGTCATACGAGCAGTACTTC
13,many,TRBV2,TRBJ1-2,-,CASSEGRGYGYTF,TGTGCCAGCAGTGAAGGCAGGGGCTATGGCTACACCTTC
13,-,TRBV19,TRBJ1-1,-,CASSRRGFTEAFF,TGTGCCAGTAGTAGAAGAGGTTTCACTGAAGCTTTCTTT
13,few,TRBV11-2,TRBJ2-3,-,CASSFGLPDTQYF,TGTGCCAGCAGCTTTGGACTGCCTGATACGCAGTATTTT
15,many,TRBV5-1,TRBJ1-1,-,CASSLFPDRVDEAFF,TGCGCCAGCAGCTTGTTTCCGGATAGGGTAGATGAAGCTTTCTTT
15,few,TRBV4-1,TRBJ2-7,-,CASSQDLVPPYEQYF,TGCGCCAGCAGCCAAGACCTGGTTCCCCCTTACGAGCAGTACTTC
11,many,TRBV3-1,TRBJ2-1,-,CASSQDPEQFF,TGTGCCAGCAGCCAAGATCCTGAGCAGTTCTTC
14,few,TRBV20-1,TRBJ2-3,-,CSAYLGGRGDTQYF,TGCAGTGCTTACCTCGGGGGCCGAGGAGATACGCAGTATTTT
15,many,TRBV3-1,TRBJ2-5,TRBD1,CASSHSTGGQETQYF,TGTGCCAGCAGCCATTCGACAGGGGGCCAAGAGACCCAGTACTTC